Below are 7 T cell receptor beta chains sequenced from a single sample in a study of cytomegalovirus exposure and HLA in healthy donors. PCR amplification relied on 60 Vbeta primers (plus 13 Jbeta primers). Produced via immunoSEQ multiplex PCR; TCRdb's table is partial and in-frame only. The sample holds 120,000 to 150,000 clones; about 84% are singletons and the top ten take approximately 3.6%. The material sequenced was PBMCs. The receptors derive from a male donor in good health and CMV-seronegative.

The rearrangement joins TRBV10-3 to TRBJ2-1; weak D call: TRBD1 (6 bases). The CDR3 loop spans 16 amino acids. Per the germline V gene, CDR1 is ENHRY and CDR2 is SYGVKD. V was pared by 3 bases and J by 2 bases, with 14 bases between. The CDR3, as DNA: TGTGCCATCAGTGATTTCCAAGGGGGAACCTACAATGAGCAGTTCTTC. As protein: CAISDFQGGTYNEQFF.

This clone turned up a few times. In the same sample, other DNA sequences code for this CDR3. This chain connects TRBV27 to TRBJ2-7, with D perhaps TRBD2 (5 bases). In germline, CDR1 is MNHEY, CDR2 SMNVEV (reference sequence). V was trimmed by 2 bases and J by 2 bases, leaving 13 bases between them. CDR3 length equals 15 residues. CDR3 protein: CASSLREKTAYEQYF. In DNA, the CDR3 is TGTGCCAGCAGTTTAAGGGAGAAGACGGCCTACGAGCAGTACTTC.

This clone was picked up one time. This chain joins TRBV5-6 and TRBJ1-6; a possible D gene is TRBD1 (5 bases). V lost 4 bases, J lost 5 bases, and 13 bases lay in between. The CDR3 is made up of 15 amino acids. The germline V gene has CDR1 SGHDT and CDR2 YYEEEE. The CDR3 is CASSPMDTDNSPLHF. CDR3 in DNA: TGTGCCAGCAGCCCGATGGACACAGATAATTCACCCCTCCACTTT.

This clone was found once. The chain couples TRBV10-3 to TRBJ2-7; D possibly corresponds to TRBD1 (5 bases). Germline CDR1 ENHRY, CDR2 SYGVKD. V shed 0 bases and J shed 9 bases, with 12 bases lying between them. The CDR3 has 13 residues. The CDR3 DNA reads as TGTGCCATCAGTGAGTCTAAGGGGCGCGGGCAGTACTTC. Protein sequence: CAISESKGRGQYF.

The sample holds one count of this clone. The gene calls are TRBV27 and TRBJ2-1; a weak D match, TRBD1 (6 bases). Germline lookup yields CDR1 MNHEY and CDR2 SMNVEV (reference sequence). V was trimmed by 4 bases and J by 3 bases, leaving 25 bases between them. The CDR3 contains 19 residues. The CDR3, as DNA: TGTGCCAGCAGTTCCGGGCAGGGGAAGACCAGAGCGGTCTACAATGAGCAGTTCTTC. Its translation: CASSSGQGKTRAVYNEQFF.

The CDR3 DNA is TGTGCCAGCAGCCGCGGACAGGGGAATCAGCCCCAGCATTTT. The encoded protein is CASSRGQGNQPQHF. The chain carries TRBV9 and TRBJ1-5; the match to TRBD1 covers 9 bases. CDR3 length: 14 amino acids. J lost 4 bases, V lost 4 bases, and 3 bases had no gene match. Germline V lookup: CDR1 SGDLS, CDR2 YYNGEE.

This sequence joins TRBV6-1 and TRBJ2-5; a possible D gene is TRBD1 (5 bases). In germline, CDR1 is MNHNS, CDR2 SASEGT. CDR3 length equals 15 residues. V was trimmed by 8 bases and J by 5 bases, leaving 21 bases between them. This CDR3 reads CASAQGLGVRETQYF. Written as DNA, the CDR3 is TGTGCCAGCGCCCAAGGGTTAGGGGTACGGGAGACCCAGTACTTC.